This T cell receptor beta chain was retrieved from a study of Graves' ophthalmopathy and Graves' hyperthyroidism. This clonotype was recorded at least ten times. Germline CDR1 and CDR2: MNHEY and SVGAGI. V dropped 4 bases and J dropped 0; count of bases not matched to a gene: 5. CDR3 length equals 15 residues. Amplification of the TCR beta CDR3 regions used RNA transcripts (as template). The library came from an HTBI-primed first-round RT-PCR and a second-round multiplex PCR. TCRdb recomputed calls from the multiplex PCR reads with MiXCR, one row per CDR3 protein. The profile covers fewer than 650,000 distinct CDR3 sequences, with 22% appearing a single time and around 6.9% taken by the ten largest.

The sequenced sample consisted of peripheral blood. The source is a woman aged 18-29 years with stable Graves' hyperthyroidism. Some clones in this sample may be carry-over from other donors' samples. This chain joins TRBV6-5 and TRBJ1-1; 7 positions agree with TRBD1. CDR3 DNA: TGTGCCAGCAGTTTACGAGGGGGCATGAACACTGAAGCTTTCTTT. This sequence encodes CASSLRGGMNTEAFF.